These 10 T cell receptor beta chains came from one sample sequenced in a study of T cells expressing NK-cell markers. TCRdb re-called the 5' RACE reads; every CDR3 protein appears as one record, without DNA. Recorded for this sample: 300,000 to 450,000 distinct CDR3 sequences. Specimen: blood T cells: a sorted CD56 or NKG2C T cell subset, CD4+ or CD8+ T cells, or bulk PBMC T cells (not recorded which). These receptor sequences come from a man between 18 and 69 years old in good health.

The V and J genes are TRBV21-1 and TRBJ2-5; the D call of TRBD1 rests on TCRdb alone, since no DNA is present to check it. TRBV21-1 is a pseudogene locus. The CDR3 is made up of 13 amino acids. CDR3 residues: CASGTVPRETQYF.

The J gene is TRBJ1-1, the V gene TRBV3-1; TCRdb picks TRBD1, but there is no DNA to check that call. The CDR3 loop spans 14 amino acids. The germline V gene encodes CDR1 LGHDT and CDR2 YNNKEL (reference sequence). CDR3 region: CASSRQGRGTEAFF.

The rearrangement uses TRBV19 and TRBJ2-2. This CDR3 comprises 13 residues. Germline V gene data show CDR1 as LNHDA and CDR2 as SQIVND (reference sequence). The CDR3 sequence: CASSTRPTWELFF.

The V gene is TRBV7-2, the J gene TRBJ2-2; TCRdb calls TRBD1, which cannot be checked without DNA. This CDR3 contains 15 residues. Germline values: CDR1 SGHTA, CDR2 FQGNSA. This chain's CDR3 is CASTGQGLNTGELFF.

The chain carries TRBV4-1 and TRBJ2-4; there is no DNA to check the TCRdb D call of TRBD1. Germline V gene sequence: CDR1 MGHRA, CDR2 YSYEKL. The CDR3 consists of 16 residues. The CDR3 sequence is CASSQGPGEVGNIQYF.

The chain links TRBV20-1 to TRBJ2-2; there is no DNA to check the TCRdb D call of TRBD2. The CDR3 consists of 16 residues. The germline V gene has CDR1 DFQATT and CDR2 SNEGSKA (reference sequence). CDR3 in amino acids: CSARRLVSEDTGELFF.

The chain is built from TRBV18 and TRBJ1-6; TCRdb outputs TRBD1, but without DNA this stays unchecked. The CDR3 extends over 15 amino acids. Germline V gene lookup returns CDR1 KGHSH and CDR2 LQKENI. The CDR3 protein is CASSQKGRGDSPLHF.

V gene TRBV12-3 or TRBV12-4 combines with J gene TRBJ1-6. The CDR3 is made up of 14 amino acids. CDR3 amino acids: CASRREPLGSPLHF.

The chain employs TRBV7-9 and TRBJ1-1. The CDR3 covers 14 residues. The germline gives CDR1 SEHNR, CDR2 FQNEAQ (reference sequence). The CDR3 protein is CASSHDSTVTEAFF.

The chain has TRBV2 and TRBJ2-7; TCRdb names TRBD1, which stays unverified in the absence of DNA. Looked up from germline, CDR1 is SNHLY and CDR2 is FYNNEI. The CDR3 covers 13 residues. CDR3 sequence reads: CASTAEQSYEQYF.